This section outlines one TCR beta chain sequence together with its context. Antigen: not known. The CDR3 covers 17 residues. Trimming took 0 bases from V and 6 from J; bases not matched to a gene: 8. Germline V gives CDR1 LNHNV, CDR2 YYDKDF (reference sequence). In the naive CD8 group, cells lacked CD45RO and were positively selected for CCR7, so terminally differentiated effector memory CD45RA+ cells were left out. Produced via immunoSEQ multiplex PCR; TCRdb's table is partial and in-frame only. The table has millions of clones, roughly 95% seen once; the top ten hold roughly 1%. This sample stems from a study of shared clonotypes between healthy human individuals. Study as a whole: Three men and a couple of women, aged 18 to 49, were donors. Study-wide results and caveats: Clonotype sharing among donors was thought likely to change with sequencing depth.

The chain couples TRBV15 to TRBJ1-6, with 7 bases fitting TRBD1. What was sequenced was naive CD8+ T cells sorted from blood. This receptor was taken from a man between 18 and 29 years old in good health. The CDR3 loop is CATSRDPTGESNSPLHF. CDR3 nucleotides: TGTGCCACCAGCAGAGACCCCACAGGGGAGAGTAATTCACCCCTCCACTTT.